The 27 T cell receptor beta chains given below trace back to one sample, sequenced in a study of shared clonotypes between healthy human individuals. The repertoire was sequenced with immunoSEQ multiplex PCR; TCRdb's copy has only in-frame clones and lacks some. The table lists 1,500,000 or so clones, roughly 98.5% of them singletons. Material: naive CD4+ T cells sorted from blood. Subset meaning: CD45RA+ positively selected. Every receptor here comes from a man aged 25-45 years in good health.

The chain employs TRBV9 and TRBJ2-3, with D possibly TRBD2 on 6 matching bases. V was clipped by 1 base and J by 2 bases, with 17 bases between them. The CDR3 sequence is 17 residues long. CDR1 and CDR2 from the germline V gene are SGDLS and YYNGEE. The CDR3 DNA is TGTGCCAGCAGCGTAACGATTGGGGGGTCTTACACAGATACGCAGTATTTT. Amino acids: CASSVTIGGSYTDTQYF.

The gene calls are TRBV5-4 and TRBJ2-1; 13 bases map to TRBD2. The V and J ends lost 4 bases and 7 bases, in that order; junction bases with no gene match: 5. There are 15 residues in the CDR3. The germline V gene encodes CDR1 SGHNT and CDR2 YYREEE (reference sequence). The CDR3 coding sequence is TGTGCCAGCAGCCCGGGACTAGCGGGATTTAATGAGCAGTTCTTC. Translated, it gives CASSPGLAGFNEQFF.

The chain combines TRBV10-3 with TRBJ1-2; TRBD1 matches at 9 bases. The CDR3 consists of 18 residues. Trimming took 5 bases from V and 4 from J; bases not matched to a gene: 17. The germline V gene encodes CDR1 ENHRY and CDR2 SYGVKD. CDR3 DNA: TGTGCCATCAGTAACAAACCGCAAAGGGACAGGGAGGGCTATGGCTACACCTTC. This sequence encodes CAISNKPQRDREGYGYTF.

The chain joins TRBV5-4 to TRBJ2-1; the match to TRBD2 covers 7 bases. Germline-derived CDR1 and CDR2 are SGHNT and YYREEE (reference sequence). With V trimmed by 3 bases and J by 7 bases, 10 bases remained unmatched. The length of the CDR3 is 15 residues. The CDR3 loop is CASSSGTTRANEQFF. In nucleotides, the CDR3 is TGTGCCAGCAGCTCGGGGACTACACGCGCAAATGAGCAGTTCTTC.

In this sample, this clone turned up a few times. The chain is built from TRBV30 and TRBJ1-1; possible D gene TRBD1, 6 bases. V lost 2 bases to trimming and J lost 7 bases, with 14 bases between them. This CDR3 has 13 amino acids. In germline, CDR1 is GTSNPN, CDR2 SVGIG (reference sequence). Written as DNA, the CDR3 is TGTGCCTGGAGTTCGTGGGGGCCATATGAAGCTTTCTTT. This translates into CAWSSWGPYEAFF.

The V and J genes are TRBV21-1 and TRBJ2-3; no check of the table's D call, TRBD2, against the DNA was made. TRBV21-1 is a pseudogene. The CDR3 is made up of 16 amino acids. The CDR3, as DNA: TGTGCCAGCAGCAGTTGTTCTAGCGGGAGAAGGGATACGCAGTATTTT. Its translation: CASSSCSSGRRDTQYF.

The chain links TRBV6-1 to TRBJ2-3; D not resolved. V shed 10 bases and J shed 7 bases, with 21 bases lying between them. CDR3 length: 14 residues. Germline assignment: CDR1 MNHNS and CDR2 SASEGT. Here the CDR3 DNA reads TGTGCCAACCCACGGATGGTTCCCTTGTATACGCAGTATTTT. Protein: CANPRMVPLYTQYF.

This clone was recorded once. The gene calls are TRBV27 and TRBJ2-7; D tentatively reads TRBD1 or TRBD2 (5 bases each). The CDR3 has 16 residues. Per the germline V gene, CDR1 is MNHEY and CDR2 is SMNVEV (reference sequence). The V and J ends lost 4 bases and 2 bases respectively, with 18 bases between them. As DNA, the CDR3 is TGTGCCAGCAGTTCACACTCCGGGACGCTGACCTACGAGCAGTACTTC. It encodes CASSSHSGTLTYEQYF.

Turning to this clone: Other DNA sequences in the sample encode the same CDR3. The chain joins TRBV11-3 to TRBJ2-5, with 14 bases matching TRBD2. This CDR3 has 17 residues. Trimming removed 1 base from V and 2 bases from J; junction bases left unmatched: 3. Looked up from germline, CDR1 is SGHNT and CDR2 is YENEEA. CDR3 residues: CASSLGLAGGTQETQYF. CDR3 coding DNA: TGTGCCAGCAGCTTAGGACTAGCGGGAGGGACTCAAGAGACCCAGTACTTC.

The V gene is TRBV7-9, the J gene TRBJ1-4; D remains ambiguous. This CDR3 region has 13 residues. CDR1 is SEHNR, CDR2 FQNEAQ, per germline (reference sequence). Trimming removed 7 bases at V and 7 bases at J, with 13 bases between. The CDR3 DNA follows: TGTGCCAGCATCCGAAGTGTGGGTGAAAAACTGTTTTTT. Translated: CASIRSVGEKLFF.

A remark on this clone: Without the conserved terminal phenylalanine or tryptophan, this CDR3 likely stems from a read error. Because the CDR3's place on the DNA is in doubt, the DNA is left out and the CDR3 is given as listed by TCRdb. The rearrangement uses TRBV2 and TRBJ2-3; the DNA was not used to check the table's D call, TRBD2. Germline V gene sequence: CDR1 SNHLY, CDR2 FYNNEI. The CDR3 spans 11 residues, counting both ends. Here the CDR3 reads CASSGRTSVPI.

The chain links TRBV19 to TRBJ2-7; D assignment may be TRBD1 or TRBD2 (6 bases each). Deletions cut 9 bases from V and 3 bases from J, with 18 bases between. The CDR3 consists of 14 residues. From germline, CDR1 is LNHDA and CDR2 SQIVND (reference sequence). CDR3 protein: CASSFGGLGYEQYF. The CDR3 DNA reads as TGTGCCAGCTCTTTCGGGGGCCTGGGCTACGAGCAGTACTTC.

V usage is TRBV28 and J usage is TRBJ2-7; TRBD2 is a possible D gene (6 bases). CDR3 length: 14 amino acids. The germline V and J ends were trimmed by 5 bases and 3 bases, with 14 bases remaining between them. Germline CDR1 MDHEN, CDR2 SYDVKM. This chain's CDR3 is CASSQVEGRYEQYF. The DNA of the CDR3 is TGTGCCAGCAGTCAAGTGGAGGGCCGCTACGAGCAGTACTTC.

On this clone itself: Sequence at one end of the junction differs from germline and may be a read error. This rearrangement joins TRBV2 to TRBJ2-1, with D tentatively TRBD2 (5 bases). The CDR3 is made up of 13 amino acids. The germline gives CDR1 SNHLY, CDR2 FYNNEI. In nucleotides, the CDR3 is TGTGCCAGCAGTCCCTGGGCGGACTCGCGCCTCATCTTC. As protein: CASSPWADSRLIF.

The V call is TRBV18, the J call TRBJ2-5; D is undetermined. V lost 0 bases to trimming and J lost 4 bases, with 12 bases between them. Germline V CDR1 and CDR2: KGHSH, LQKENI. This CDR3 is built from 15 residues. Here the CDR3 reads CASSPPRFRAETQYF. Written as DNA, the CDR3 is TGTGCCAGCTCACCACCTCGCTTCCGGGCAGAGACCCAGTACTTC. Full variable domain (rest looked up from reference TRBV18 and TRBJ2-5): NAGVMQNPRHLVRRRGQEARLRCSPMKGHSHVYWYRQLPEEGLKFMVYLQKENIIDESGMPKERFSAEFPKEGPSILRIQQVVRGDSAAYFCASSPPRFRAETQYFGPGTRLLVL.

A note on this clone: Other DNA sequences in the sample encode the same CDR3. As DNA, the CDR3 is TGTGCCAGCAGCTTAGGAGCCGGGGAGCTGTTTTTT. This gives the protein CASSLGAGELFF. The chain has TRBV11-3 and TRBJ2-2; D unresolved. The V gene's germline CDR1 is SGHNT and CDR2 YENEEA. Deletions cut 1 base from V and 6 bases from J, with 3 bases between. CDR3 length: 12 residues.

The CDR3: CASSPTRAGLVGSSGANVLTF. CDR3 coding DNA: TGTGCCAGCTCACCAACCCGGGCAGGTCTGGTGGGGAGCTCTGGGGCCAACGTCCTGACTTTC. V usage is TRBV18 and J usage is TRBJ2-6, with D possibly being TRBD2 (5 bases). The CDR3 length is 21 residues. In germline, CDR1 is KGHSH, CDR2 LQKENI. V gave up 2 bases and J gave up 0 bases, with 23 bases separating them.

The chain joins TRBV2 to TRBJ1-1, with 7 bases lining up with TRBD1. The CDR3 is 14 amino acids. The germline V gene has CDR1 SNHLY and CDR2 FYNNEI. Unmatched junction bases numbered 2, after V lost 4 bases and J lost 0 bases. Here the CDR3 reads CASSGQGVNTEAFF. The CDR3 nucleotides read TGTGCCAGCAGTGGACAGGGAGTGAACACTGAAGCTTTCTTT.

The chain is built from TRBV7-3 and TRBJ1-4; D unresolved. Germline V gene sequence: CDR1 SGHTA, CDR2 FQGTGA. Deletions cut 6 bases from V and 7 bases from J, with 18 bases between. There are 15 residues in the CDR3. Here the CDR3 reads CASSSLGVKSEKLFF. In DNA form, the CDR3 reads TGTGCCAGCAGTTCTCTCGGGGTTAAGAGTGAAAAACTGTTTTTT.

The chain carries TRBV5-1 and TRBJ2-5, with 11 positions matching TRBD2. The V gene's germline CDR1 is SGHRS and CDR2 YFSETQ. The CDR3 totals 20 residues. V lost 0 bases to trimming and J lost 4 bases; unmatched junction nucleotides: 17. CDR3: CASSLAVGTGLLAGAETQYF. The CDR3 DNA follows: TGCGCCAGCAGCTTGGCGGTAGGGACAGGGTTACTAGCGGGAGCAGAGACCCAGTACTTC.

The CDR3 coding sequence is TGTGCCAGCAGTCCCCTAGACCCGATGAAAGAGACCCAGTACTTC. Protein: CASSPLDPMKETQYF. V is TRBV28 and J is TRBJ2-5; D is unclear. Deletions cut 5 bases from V and 3 bases from J, with 16 bases between. Germline CDR1 and CDR2: MDHEN and SYDVKM. The length of the CDR3 is 15 residues.

The V and J genes are TRBV30 and TRBJ2-7; possible D gene TRBD2, 6 bases. Germline CDR1 reads GTSNPN; CDR2 reads SVGIG (reference sequence). Trimming cost V 0 bases and J 0 bases, with 12 bases left between them. The CDR3 is 15 residues long. As DNA, the CDR3 is TGTGCCTGGAGTGTAGGAACCGGGAGCTCCTACGAGCAGTACTTC. It codes for CAWSVGTGSSYEQYF.

V usage is TRBV27 and J usage is TRBJ2-5; a possible D gene is TRBD2 (7 bases). This CDR3 spans 16 amino acids. Germline V gives CDR1 MNHEY, CDR2 SMNVEV (reference sequence). V was cut by 5 bases and J by 3 bases, with 19 bases left in between. The CDR3 sequence: CASSPGAPRGEETQYF. DNA of the CDR3: TGTGCCAGCAGTCCAGGGGCCCCCCGGGGGGAAGAGACCCAGTACTTC.

The chain couples TRBV28 to TRBJ1-1, with D unresolved. The V end lost 4 bases, the J end lost 4 bases, and 16 bases lay between the germline ends. CDR1 MDHEN and CDR2 SYDVKM come from the germline V gene. The CDR3 is 15 amino acids. CDR3 nucleotides: TGTGCCAGCAGTTCCCCTGGCTCACCTGGCACTGAAGCTTTCTTT. It is translated as CASSSPGSPGTEAFF.

The chain carries TRBV18 and TRBJ1-5, with 8 bases lining up with TRBD1. The CDR3 runs 18 residues. The V segment lost 1 base and the J segment 0 bases; nucleotides outside the gene matches: 8. Germline V gene sequence: CDR1 KGHSH, CDR2 LQKENI. CDR3 DNA: TGTGCCAGCTCACCACTTGGACAGGGACCCATTAGCAATCAGCCCCAGCATTTT. This gives the protein CASSPLGQGPISNQPQHF.

The genes are TRBV29-1 and TRBJ2-7; D is unclear. Germline CDR1 SQVTM, CDR2 ANQGSEA. The V end lost 0 bases, the J end lost 5 bases, and 11 bases lay between the germline ends. The CDR3 contains 13 residues. The CDR3 loop reads CSVEDLVGNEQYF. The CDR3, as DNA: TGCAGCGTTGAAGATCTCGTAGGGAACGAGCAGTACTTC.

The gene calls are TRBV18 and TRBJ1-3; 10 nucleotides agree with TRBD1. This CDR3 contains 17 residues. Germline CDR1 KGHSH, CDR2 LQKENI. The V and J ends lost 2 bases and 1 base, in that order; junction bases with no gene match: 5. CDR3: CASSPARQGASGNTIYF. The CDR3 nucleotides are TGTGCCAGCTCACCAGCCAGACAGGGGGCTTCTGGAAACACCATATATTTT.